This T cell receptor (beta chain) was sequenced during a study of blood T cell repertoires in COVID-19. The wider study: Acute and convalescent COVID-19 specimens originated in the United States, Italy and Spain. The cDNA or gDNA used as material had been derived from T cells, B-cell-depleted T cells, or PBMCs.

Original processing methods: Quantification of nucleated cells was approximated via reference gene primer amplification. The method was immunoSEQ multiplex PCR; TCRdb's version includes in-frame clones alone and lacks a portion of them. V and J calls and clone size are those listed in that table; D and trimming were worked out from the DNA. The sample records around 140,000 clones, about 80% being singletons. Sequenced material: peripheral blood. The TCR comes from a human donor in a cohort sampled during active COVID-19.

The CDR3 loop is CAISEPLDRKNYGYTF. CDR3 DNA sequence: TGTGCCATCAGTGAACCCTTGGACAGGAAAAACTATGGCTACACCTTC. This rearrangement joins TRBV10-3 to TRBJ1-2, with TRBD1 matching 7 bases. The CDR3 consists of 16 residues. The J segment lost 2 bases and the V segment lost 3 bases, leaving 9 bases of the junction unmatched. Germline CDR1 is ENHRY and CDR2 is SYGVKD.